This entry concerns a single T cell receptor beta chain. How the authors handled the data: Reference gene primer amplification yielded estimated nucleated cell counts. Generated by immunoSEQ multiplex PCR, the TCRdb table keeps only in-frame clones and is missing some. V and J calls and clone size follow that table, whereas D and trimming were derived from the DNA. The sample has fewer than 150,000 clones, over 75% seen once. These data belong to a study of blood T cell repertoires in COVID-19. In the study overall: The United States, Italy and Spain were the sources of the acute and convalescent COVID-19 samples. From T cells, B-cell-depleted T cells, or PBMCs came the material, which was cDNA or gDNA.

The sequenced material came from peripheral blood. The origin of this receptor is a woman in her 70s who had recovered from COVID-19.

CDR3 coding DNA: TGCGCCAGCAGCCAAACTACAGGGTTCGCGAACGGCTACACCTTC. Its translation: CASSQTTGFANGYTF. V and J are TRBV4-1 and TRBJ1-2; maybe TRBD1 (6 bases). Germline loops: CDR1 MGHRA, CDR2 YSYEKL. V lost 2 bases and J 8 bases, leaving 18 bases between the germline ends. The CDR3 has 15 amino acids.